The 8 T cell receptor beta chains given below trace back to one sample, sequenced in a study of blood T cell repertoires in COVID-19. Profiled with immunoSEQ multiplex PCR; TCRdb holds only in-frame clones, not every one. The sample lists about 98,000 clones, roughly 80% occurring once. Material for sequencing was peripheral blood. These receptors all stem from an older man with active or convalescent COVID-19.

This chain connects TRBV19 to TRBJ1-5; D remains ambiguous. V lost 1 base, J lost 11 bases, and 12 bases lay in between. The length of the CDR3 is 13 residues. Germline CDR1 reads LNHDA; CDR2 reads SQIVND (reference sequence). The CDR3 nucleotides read TGTGCCAGTAGTATAGGTGAGGCTGCCTCCCAGCATTTT. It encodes CASSIGEAASQHF.

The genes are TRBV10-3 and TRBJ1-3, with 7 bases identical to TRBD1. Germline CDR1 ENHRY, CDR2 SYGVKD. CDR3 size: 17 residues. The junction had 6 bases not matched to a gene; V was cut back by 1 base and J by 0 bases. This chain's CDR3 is CAISELTGTSSGNTIYF. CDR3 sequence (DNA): TGTGCCATCAGTGAGTTGACAGGGACCAGCTCTGGAAACACCATATATTTT.

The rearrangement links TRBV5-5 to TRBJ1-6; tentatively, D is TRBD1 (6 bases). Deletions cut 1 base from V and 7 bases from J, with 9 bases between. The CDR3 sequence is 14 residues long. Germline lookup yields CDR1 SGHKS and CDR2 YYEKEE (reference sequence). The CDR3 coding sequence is TGTGCCAGCAGCTTGCGGACAGCCAATTCACCCCTCCACTTT. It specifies CASSLRTANSPLHF.

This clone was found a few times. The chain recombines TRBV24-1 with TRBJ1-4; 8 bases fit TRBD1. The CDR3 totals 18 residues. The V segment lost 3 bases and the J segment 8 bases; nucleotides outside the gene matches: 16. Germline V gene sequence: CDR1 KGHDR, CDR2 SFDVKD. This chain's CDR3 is CATSDPVGDRCSGEKLFF. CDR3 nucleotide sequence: TGTGCCACCAGTGATCCCGTCGGGGACAGGTGCTCGGGGGAAAAACTGTTTTTT.

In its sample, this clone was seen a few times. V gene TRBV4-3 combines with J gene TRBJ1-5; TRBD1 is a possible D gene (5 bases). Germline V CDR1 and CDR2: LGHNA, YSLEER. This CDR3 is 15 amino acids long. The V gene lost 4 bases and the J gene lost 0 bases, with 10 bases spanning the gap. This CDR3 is CASSLNRYSNQPQHF. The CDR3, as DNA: TGCGCCAGCAGCCTTAACAGGTATAGCAATCAGCCCCAGCATTTT.

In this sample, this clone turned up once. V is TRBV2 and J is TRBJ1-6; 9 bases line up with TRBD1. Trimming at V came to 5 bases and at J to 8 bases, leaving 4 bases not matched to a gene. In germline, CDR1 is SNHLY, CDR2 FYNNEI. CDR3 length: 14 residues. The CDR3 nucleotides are TGTGCCAGCAGTAAACGACAGGGGGATTCACCCCTCCACTTT. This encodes CASSKRQGDSPLHF.

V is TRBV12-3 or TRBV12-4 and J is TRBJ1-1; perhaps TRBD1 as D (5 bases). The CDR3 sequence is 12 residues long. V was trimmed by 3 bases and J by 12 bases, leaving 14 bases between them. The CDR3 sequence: CASSFSKGRTFF. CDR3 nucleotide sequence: TGTGCCAGCAGTTTTTCCAAGGGGAGGACTTTCTTT.

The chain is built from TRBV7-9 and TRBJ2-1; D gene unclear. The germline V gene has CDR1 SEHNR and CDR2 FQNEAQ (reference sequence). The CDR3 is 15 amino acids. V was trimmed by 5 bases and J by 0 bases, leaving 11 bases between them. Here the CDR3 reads CASSPPSGSYNEQFF. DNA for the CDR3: TGTGCCAGCAGCCCCCCCTCCGGCTCCTACAATGAGCAGTTCTTC.